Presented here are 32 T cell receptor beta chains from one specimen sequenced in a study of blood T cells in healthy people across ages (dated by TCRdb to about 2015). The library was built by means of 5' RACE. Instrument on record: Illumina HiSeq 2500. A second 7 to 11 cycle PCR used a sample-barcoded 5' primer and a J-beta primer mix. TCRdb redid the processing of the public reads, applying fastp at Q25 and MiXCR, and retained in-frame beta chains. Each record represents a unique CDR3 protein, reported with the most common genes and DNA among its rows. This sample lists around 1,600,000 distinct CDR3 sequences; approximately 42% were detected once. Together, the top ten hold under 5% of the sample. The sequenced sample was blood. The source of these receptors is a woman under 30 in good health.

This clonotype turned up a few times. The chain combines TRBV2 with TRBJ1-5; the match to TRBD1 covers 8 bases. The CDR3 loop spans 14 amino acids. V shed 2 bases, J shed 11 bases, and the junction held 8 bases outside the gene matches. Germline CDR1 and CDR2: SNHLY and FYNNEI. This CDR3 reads CASSEHTLQGAQHF. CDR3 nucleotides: TGTGCCAGCAGTGAACACACCCTACAGGGGGCCCAGCATTTT.

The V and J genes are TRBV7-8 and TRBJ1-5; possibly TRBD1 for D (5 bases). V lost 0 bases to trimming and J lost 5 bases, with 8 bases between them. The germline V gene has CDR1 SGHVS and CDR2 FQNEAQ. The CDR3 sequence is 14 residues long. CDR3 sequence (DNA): TGTGCCAGCAGCTTAGCAGGGACGCATCAGCCCCAGCATTTT. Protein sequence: CASSLAGTHQPQHF.

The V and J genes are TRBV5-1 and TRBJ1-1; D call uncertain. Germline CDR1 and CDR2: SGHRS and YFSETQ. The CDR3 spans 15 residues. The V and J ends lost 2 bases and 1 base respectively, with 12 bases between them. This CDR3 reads CASSFIRAENTEAFF. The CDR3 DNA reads TGCGCCAGCAGCTTTATTCGGGCGGAGAACACTGAAGCTTTCTTT.

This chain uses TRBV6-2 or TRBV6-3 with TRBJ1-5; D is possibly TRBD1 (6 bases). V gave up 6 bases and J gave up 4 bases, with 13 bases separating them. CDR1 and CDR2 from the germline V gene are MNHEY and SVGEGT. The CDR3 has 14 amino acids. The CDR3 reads CASRPGQLNQPQHF. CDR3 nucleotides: TGTGCCAGCAGACCGGGACAACTTAATCAGCCCCAGCATTTT.

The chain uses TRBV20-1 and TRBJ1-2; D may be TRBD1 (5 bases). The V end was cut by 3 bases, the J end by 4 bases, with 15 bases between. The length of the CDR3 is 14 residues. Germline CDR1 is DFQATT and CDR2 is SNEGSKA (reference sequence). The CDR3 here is CSASLRGTRYGYTF. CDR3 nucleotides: TGCAGTGCTAGTTTACGGGGCACCCGCTATGGCTACACCTTC.

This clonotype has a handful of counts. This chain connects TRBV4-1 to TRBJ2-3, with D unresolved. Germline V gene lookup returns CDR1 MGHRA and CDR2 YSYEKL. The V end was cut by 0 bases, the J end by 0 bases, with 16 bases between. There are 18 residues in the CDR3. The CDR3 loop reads CASSQDQARPMSTDTQYF. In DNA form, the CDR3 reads TGCGCCAGCAGCCAAGATCAGGCACGGCCAATGAGCACAGATACGCAGTATTTT.

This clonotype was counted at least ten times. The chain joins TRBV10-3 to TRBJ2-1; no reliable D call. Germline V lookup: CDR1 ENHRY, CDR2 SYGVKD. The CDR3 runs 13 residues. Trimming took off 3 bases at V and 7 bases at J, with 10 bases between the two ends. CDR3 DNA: TGTGCCATCAGTGATAGTCAGCCTAATGAGCAGTTCTTC. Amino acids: CAISDSQPNEQFF.

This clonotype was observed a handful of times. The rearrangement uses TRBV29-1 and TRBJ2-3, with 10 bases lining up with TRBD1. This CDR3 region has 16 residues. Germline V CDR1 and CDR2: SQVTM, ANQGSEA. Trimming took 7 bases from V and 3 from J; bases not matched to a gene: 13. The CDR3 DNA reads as TGCAGCGCCCTAGAGGGTTGGGGACAGGGGACAGATACGCAGTATTTT. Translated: CSALEGWGQGTDTQYF.

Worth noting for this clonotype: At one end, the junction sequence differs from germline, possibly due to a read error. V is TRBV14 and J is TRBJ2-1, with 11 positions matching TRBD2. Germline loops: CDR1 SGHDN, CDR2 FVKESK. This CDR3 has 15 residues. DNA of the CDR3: TGTGCCAGCGGACCTACTAGCGGGGGCTACAATGTGCAGTTCTTC. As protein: CASGPTSGGYNVQFF.

DNA for the CDR3: TGTGCCAGCAGTTTAGGTATGCCAGGGGACTACAATGAGCAGTTCTTC. It codes for CASSLGMPGDYNEQFF. This chain connects TRBV12-3 or TRBV12-4 to TRBJ2-1; D perhaps matches TRBD1 (6 bases). Trimming removed 1 base from V and 3 bases from J, with 13 bases in between. The CDR3 is 16 amino acids.

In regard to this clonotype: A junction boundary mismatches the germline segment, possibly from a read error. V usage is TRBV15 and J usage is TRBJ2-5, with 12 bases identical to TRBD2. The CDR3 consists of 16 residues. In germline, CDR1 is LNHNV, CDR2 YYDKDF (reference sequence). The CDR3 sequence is CATGRKTSGRSETQYF. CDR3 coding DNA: TGTGCCACCGGCAGGAAGACTAGCGGGAGATCAGAGACCCAGTACTTC.

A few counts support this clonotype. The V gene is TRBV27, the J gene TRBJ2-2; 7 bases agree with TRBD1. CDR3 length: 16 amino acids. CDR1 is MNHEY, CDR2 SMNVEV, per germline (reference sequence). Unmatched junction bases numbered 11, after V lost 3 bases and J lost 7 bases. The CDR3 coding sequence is TGTGCCAGCAGTTTGCTGAACAGGGGAAGGGGCGGGGAGCTGTTTTTT. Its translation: CASSLLNRGRGGELFF.

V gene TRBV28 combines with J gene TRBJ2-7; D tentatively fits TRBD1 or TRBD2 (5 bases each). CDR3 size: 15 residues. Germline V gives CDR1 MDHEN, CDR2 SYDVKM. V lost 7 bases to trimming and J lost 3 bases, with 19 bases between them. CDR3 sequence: CASIFSGGGFYEQYF. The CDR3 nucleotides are TGTGCCAGCATCTTCAGTGGGGGTGGGTTCTACGAGCAGTACTTC.

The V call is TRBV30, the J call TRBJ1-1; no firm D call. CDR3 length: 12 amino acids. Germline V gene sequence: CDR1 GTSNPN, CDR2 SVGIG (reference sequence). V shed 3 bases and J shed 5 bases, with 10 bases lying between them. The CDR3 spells CAWSPRRTEAFF. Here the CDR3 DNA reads TGTGCCTGGAGCCCCCGGAGGACTGAAGCTTTCTTT. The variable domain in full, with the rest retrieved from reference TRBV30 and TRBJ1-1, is SQTIHQWPATLVQPVGSPLSLECTVEGTSNPNLYWYRQAAGRGLQLLFYSVGIGQISSEVPQNLSASRPQDRQFILSSKKLLLSDSGFYLCAWSPRRTEAFFGQGTRLTVV.

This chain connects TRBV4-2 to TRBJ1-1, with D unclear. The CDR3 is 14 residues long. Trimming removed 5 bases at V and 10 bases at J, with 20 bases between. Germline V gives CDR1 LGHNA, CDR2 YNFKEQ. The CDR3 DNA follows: TGTGCCAGCAGCGCCGGCCGGGGTCTGGCGGTAGCTTTCTTT. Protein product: CASSAGRGLAVAFF.

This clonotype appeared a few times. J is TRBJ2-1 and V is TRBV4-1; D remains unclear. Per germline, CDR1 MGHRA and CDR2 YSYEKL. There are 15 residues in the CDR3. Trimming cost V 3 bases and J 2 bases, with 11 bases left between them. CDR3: CASSHSSFTYNEQFF. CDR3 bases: TGCGCCAGCAGCCACTCAAGTTTCACCTACAATGAGCAGTTCTTC.

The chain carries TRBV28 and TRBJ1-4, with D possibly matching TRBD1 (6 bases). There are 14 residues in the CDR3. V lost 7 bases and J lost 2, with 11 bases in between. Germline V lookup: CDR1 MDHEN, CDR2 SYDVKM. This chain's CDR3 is CASNQGRTNEKLFF. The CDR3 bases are TGTGCCAGCAACCAGGGGCGCACTAATGAAAAACTGTTTTTT.

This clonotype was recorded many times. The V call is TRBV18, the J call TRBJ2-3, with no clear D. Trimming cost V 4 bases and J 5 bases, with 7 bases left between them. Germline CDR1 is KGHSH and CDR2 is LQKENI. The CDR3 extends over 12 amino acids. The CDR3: CASSLREDTQYF. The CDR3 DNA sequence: TGTGCCAGCTCACTCAGAGAAGATACGCAGTATTTT.

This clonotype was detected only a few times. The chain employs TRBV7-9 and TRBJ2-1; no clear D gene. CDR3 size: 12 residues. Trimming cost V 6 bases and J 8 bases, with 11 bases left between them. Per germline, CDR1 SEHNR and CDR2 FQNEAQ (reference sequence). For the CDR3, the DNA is TGTGCCAGCAGGCAAGTCGTGTATGAGCAGTTCTTC. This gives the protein CASRQVVYEQFF.

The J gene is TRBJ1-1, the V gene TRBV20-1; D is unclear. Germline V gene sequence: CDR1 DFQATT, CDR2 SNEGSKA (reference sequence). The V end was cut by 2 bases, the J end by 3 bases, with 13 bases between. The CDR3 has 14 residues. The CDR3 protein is CSARKEGYYTEAFF. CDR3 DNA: TGCAGTGCTAGAAAGGAAGGGTATTACACTGAAGCTTTCTTT.

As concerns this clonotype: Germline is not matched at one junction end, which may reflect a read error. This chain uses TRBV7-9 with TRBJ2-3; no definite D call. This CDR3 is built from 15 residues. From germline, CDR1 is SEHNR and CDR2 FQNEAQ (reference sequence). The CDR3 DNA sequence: TGTGCCAGCAGCTCTCCCCTCCATAGCATAGATACGCAGTATTTT. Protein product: CASSSPLHSIDTQYF.

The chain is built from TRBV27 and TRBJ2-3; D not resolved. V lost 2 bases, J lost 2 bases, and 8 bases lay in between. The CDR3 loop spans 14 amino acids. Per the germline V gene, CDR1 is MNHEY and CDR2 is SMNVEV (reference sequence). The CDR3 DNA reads TGTGCCAGCAGTTTACAGGCTCCCACAGATACGCAGTATTTT. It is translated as CASSLQAPTDTQYF.

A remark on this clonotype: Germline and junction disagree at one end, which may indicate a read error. CDR3 region: CAASDPDGPNQPQHF. DNA of the CDR3: TGTGCCGCCAGTGATCCCGACGGTCCTAATCAGCCCCAGCATTTT. The rearrangement uses TRBV24-1 and TRBJ1-5, with D unclear. CDR1 is KGHDR and CDR2 is SFDVKD in the germline V gene. CDR3 length equals 15 residues.

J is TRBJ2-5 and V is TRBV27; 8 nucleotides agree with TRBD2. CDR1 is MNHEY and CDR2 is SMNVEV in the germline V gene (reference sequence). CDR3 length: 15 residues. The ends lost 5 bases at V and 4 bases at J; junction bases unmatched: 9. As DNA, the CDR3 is TGTGCCAGCAGTCCCATGCGGGGGGCGGCAGAGACCCAGTACTTC. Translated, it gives CASSPMRGAAETQYF.

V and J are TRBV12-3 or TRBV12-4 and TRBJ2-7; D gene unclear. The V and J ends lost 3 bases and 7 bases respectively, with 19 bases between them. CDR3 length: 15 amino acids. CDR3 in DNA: TGTGCCAGCAGTTTTTACAAAGACTCCTACAATGAGCAGTACTTC. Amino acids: CASSFYKDSYNEQYF.

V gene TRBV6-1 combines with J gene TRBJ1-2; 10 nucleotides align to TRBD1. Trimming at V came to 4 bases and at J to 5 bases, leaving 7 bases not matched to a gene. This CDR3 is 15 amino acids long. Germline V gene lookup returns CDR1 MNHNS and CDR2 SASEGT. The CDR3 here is CASSAGQGDIYGYTF. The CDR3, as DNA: TGTGCCAGCAGTGCCGGACAGGGGGACATTTATGGCTACACCTTC.

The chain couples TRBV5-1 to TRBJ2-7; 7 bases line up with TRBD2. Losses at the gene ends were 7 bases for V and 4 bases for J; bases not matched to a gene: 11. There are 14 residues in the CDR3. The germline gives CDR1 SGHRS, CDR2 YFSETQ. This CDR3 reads CASGTGGNRYEQYF. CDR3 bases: TGCGCCAGCGGAACGGGAGGTAACCGATACGAGCAGTACTTC.

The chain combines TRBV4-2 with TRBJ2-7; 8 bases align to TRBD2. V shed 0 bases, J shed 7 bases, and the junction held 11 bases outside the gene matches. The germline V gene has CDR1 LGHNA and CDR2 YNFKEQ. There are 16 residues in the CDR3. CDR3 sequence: CASSQDLRLAGNEQYF. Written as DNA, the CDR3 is TGTGCCAGCAGCCAAGATCTCCGGCTAGCGGGCAATGAGCAGTACTTC.

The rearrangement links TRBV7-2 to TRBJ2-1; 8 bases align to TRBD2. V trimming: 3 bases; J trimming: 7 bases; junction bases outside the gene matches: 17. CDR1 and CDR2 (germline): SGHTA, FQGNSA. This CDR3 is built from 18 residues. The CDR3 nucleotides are TGTGCCAGCAGCTTTTGGACTAGCCATATAGCGGGTTATAATGAGCAGTTCTTC. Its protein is CASSFWTSHIAGYNEQFF.

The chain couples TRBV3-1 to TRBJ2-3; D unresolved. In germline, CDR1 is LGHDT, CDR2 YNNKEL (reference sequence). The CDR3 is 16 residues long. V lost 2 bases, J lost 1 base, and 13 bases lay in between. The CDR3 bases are TGTGCCAGCAGCCAAAAGACCAGCTCACGCACAGATACGCAGTATTTT. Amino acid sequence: CASSQKTSSRTDTQYF.

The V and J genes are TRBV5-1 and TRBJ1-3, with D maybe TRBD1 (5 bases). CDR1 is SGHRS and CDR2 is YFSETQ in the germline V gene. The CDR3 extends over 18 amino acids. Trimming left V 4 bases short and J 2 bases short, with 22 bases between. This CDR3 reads CASSRGQPGSPAGNTIYF. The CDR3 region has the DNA TGCGCCAGCAGCCGTGGACAACCGGGATCCCCCGCTGGAAACACCATATATTTT.

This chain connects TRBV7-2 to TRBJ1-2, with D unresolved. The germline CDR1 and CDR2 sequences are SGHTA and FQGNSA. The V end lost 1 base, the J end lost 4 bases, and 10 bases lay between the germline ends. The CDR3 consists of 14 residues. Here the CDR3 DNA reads TGTGCCAGCAGCTTAGTTACAGCAGCCTATGGCTACACCTTC. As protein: CASSLVTAAYGYTF.